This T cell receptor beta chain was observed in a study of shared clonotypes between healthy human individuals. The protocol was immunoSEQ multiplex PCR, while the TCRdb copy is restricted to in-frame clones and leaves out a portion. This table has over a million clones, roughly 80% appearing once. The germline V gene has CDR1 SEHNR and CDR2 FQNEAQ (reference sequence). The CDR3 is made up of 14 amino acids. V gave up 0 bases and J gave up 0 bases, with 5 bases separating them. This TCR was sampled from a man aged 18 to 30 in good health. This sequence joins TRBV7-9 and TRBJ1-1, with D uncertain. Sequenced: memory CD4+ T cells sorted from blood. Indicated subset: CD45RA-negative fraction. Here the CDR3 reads CASSLAAMNTEAFF. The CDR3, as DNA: TGTGCCAGCAGCTTAGCTGCGATGAACACTGAAGCTTTCTTT. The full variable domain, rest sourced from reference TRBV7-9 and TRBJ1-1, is DTGVSQNPRHKITKRGQNVTFRCDPISEHNRLYWYRQTLGQGPEFLTYFQNEAQLEKSRLLSDRFSAERPKGSFSTLEIQRTEQGDSAMYLCASSLAAMNTEAFFGQGTRLTVV.